Below, 21 T cell receptor beta chains from the same sample are listed, as sequenced in a study of OX40 agonist ivuxolimab in advanced cancers. Sequenced by immunoSEQ multiplex PCR; TCRdb stores in-frame clones only, minus some. The sample shows approximately 130,000 clones, over 75% of them seen only once. The specimen comprised CD4+ or CD8+ T cells sorted from blood, sampled in a trial of the OX40 agonist ivuxolimab. The receptors were gathered from an adult with an advanced solid tumor such as melanoma, head and neck, liver or kidney cancer.

This sequence joins TRBV25-1 and TRBJ2-1; TRBD2 agrees at 11 bases. Per the germline V gene, CDR1 is MGHDK and CDR2 is SYGVNS. J was trimmed by 2 bases and V by 3 bases; bases with no gene match: 3. The CDR3 sequence is 16 residues long. CDR3 in DNA: TGTGCCAGCAGTGAGCAACTAGCGGGAGCCTACAATGAGCAGTTCTTC. Translating it yields CASSEQLAGAYNEQFF.

V is TRBV28 and J is TRBJ1-2; 8 bases line up with TRBD1. Germline loops: CDR1 MDHEN, CDR2 SYDVKM. The junction had 18 bases not matched to a gene; V was cut back by 2 bases and J by 1 base. This CDR3 has 20 residues. The CDR3 is CASSLRSHRTGSYVNYGYTF. DNA of the CDR3: TGTGCCAGCAGTTTACGCTCTCATCGGACAGGGTCGTACGTTAACTATGGCTACACCTTC.

This rearrangement joins TRBV19 to TRBJ2-1; the match to TRBD2 covers 9 bases. The V gene's germline CDR1 is LNHDA and CDR2 SQIVND (reference sequence). J gave up 0 bases and V 2 bases, and 2 bases lay outside the gene matches. The CDR3 runs 16 residues. The CDR3 loop reads CASSILAGSSYNEQFF. DNA for the CDR3: TGTGCCAGTAGTATACTAGCGGGAAGCTCCTACAATGAGCAGTTCTTC. Filled out from reference TRBV19 and TRBJ2-1, the complete variable domain reads DGGITQSPKYLFRKEGQNVTLSCEQNLNHDAMYWYRQDPGQGLRLIYYSQIVNDFQKGDIAEGYSVSREKKESFPLTVTSAQKNPTAFYLCASSILAGSSYNEQFFGPGTRLTVL.

The rearrangement joins TRBV9 to TRBJ2-1; D not certain. Germline V gene lookup returns CDR1 SGDLS and CDR2 YYNGEE. Trimming shortened V by 4 bases and J by 6 bases, and 11 bases separated the two germline ends. This CDR3 contains 13 residues. The CDR3 nucleotides are TGTGCCAGCAGCCCCGGCCGGGCCAATGAGCAGTTCTTC. Its translation is CASSPGRANEQFF.

The V call is TRBV19, the J call TRBJ2-3; D unresolved. The CDR3 runs to 11 residues. Germline CDR1 is LNHDA and CDR2 is SQIVND (reference sequence). V lost 4 bases and J 2 bases, leaving 1 base between the germline ends. Here the CDR3 reads CASSNTDTQYF. CDR3 DNA: TGTGCCAGTAGTAACACAGATACGCAGTATTTT.

The CDR3 region is CASSLDISGLRGETQYF. The CDR3 DNA follows: TGTGCCAGCAGCTTAGACATTAGCGGCTTACGGGGAGAGACCCAGTACTTC. The chain joins TRBV7-9 to TRBJ2-5; a possible D gene is TRBD2 (6 bases). Between the trimmed V and J ends, which lost 1 base and 4 bases, there was a span of 19 bases. The CDR3 spans 17 residues. Germline lookup yields CDR1 SEHNR and CDR2 FQNEAQ (reference sequence).

This clone was recorded once. The rearrangement links TRBV5-1 to TRBJ1-1; possible D gene TRBD1, 5 bases. The CDR3 covers 16 residues. Deletions cut 1 base from V and 0 bases from J, with 13 bases between. Germline V lookup: CDR1 SGHRS, CDR2 YFSETQ. The CDR3 DNA is TGCGCCAGCAGCTTGTTCGAAAGGGGACTGAACACTGAAGCTTTCTTT. It yields the protein CASSLFERGLNTEAFF. Using reference TRBV5-1 and TRBJ1-1 for the parts outside the CDR3, the full variable domain is KAGVTQTPRYLIKTRGQQVTLSCSPISGHRSVSWYQQTPGQGLQFLFEYFSETQRNKGNFPGRFSGRQFSNSRSEMNVSTLELGDSALYLCASSLFERGLNTEAFFGQGTRLTVV.

The gene calls are TRBV28 and TRBJ1-1, with D tentatively TRBD1 (6 bases). The CDR3 totals 15 residues. CDR1 and CDR2 (germline): MDHEN, SYDVKM. Trimming pared 1 base from V and 0 bases from J, leaving 9 bases between. This chain's CDR3 is CASSLFRTVNTEAFF. The CDR3 nucleotides are TGTGCCAGCAGTTTATTTAGGACAGTGAACACTGAAGCTTTCTTT.

This rearrangement joins TRBV7-3 to TRBJ2-5, with 11 bases lining up with TRBD2. The V and J ends lost 5 bases and 2 bases, in that order; junction bases with no gene match: 10. This CDR3 region has 17 residues. CDR1 is SGHTA, CDR2 FQGTGA, per germline. CDR3 in amino acids: CASSQTGLAARQETQYF. The CDR3 bases are TGTGCCAGCAGCCAGACGGGACTAGCGGCTCGGCAAGAGACCCAGTACTTC.

V and J are TRBV5-1 and TRBJ2-2; D not resolved. Germline CDR1 is SGHRS and CDR2 is YFSETQ. The CDR3 is made up of 14 amino acids. V lost 5 bases to trimming and J lost 2 bases, with 10 bases between them. CDR3 in DNA: TGCGCCAGCAGATTAGGCACTAACACCGGGGAGCTGTTTTTT. Translating it yields CASRLGTNTGELFF.

The CDR3: CASSSTGARTDTQYF. The CDR3 coding sequence is TGTGCCAGCAGCTCGACAGGTGCTAGGACAGATACGCAGTATTTT. This chain links TRBV5-8 with TRBJ2-3; TRBD1 might be the D (6 bases). Germline-derived CDR1 and CDR2 are SGHTS and YDEGEE. The V end was cut by 3 bases, the J end by 3 bases, with 14 bases between. CDR3 length: 15 residues.

V usage is TRBV9 and J usage is TRBJ1-1, with 11 positions matching TRBD1. CDR1 SGDLS and CDR2 YYNGEE come from the germline V gene. With 3 bases clipped from V and 0 bases from J, the junction kept 10 bases outside the gene matches. The CDR3 is made up of 18 amino acids. CDR3 nucleotide sequence: TGTGCCAGCAGCGCCTCCCGGGACAGGGGGTCCGTGAACACTGAAGCTTTCTTT. Its translation is CASSASRDRGSVNTEAFF. Filled out from reference TRBV9 and TRBJ1-1, the complete variable domain reads DSGVTQTPKHLITATGQRVTLRCSPRSGDLSVYWYQQSLDQGLQFLIQYYNGEERAKGNILERFSAQQFPDLHSELNLSSLELGDSALYFCASSASRDRGSVNTEAFFGQGTRLTVV.

This rearrangement joins TRBV7-9 to TRBJ2-2; 7 bases line up with TRBD1. CDR1 is SEHNR, CDR2 FQNEAQ, per germline (reference sequence). V lost 4 bases to trimming and J lost 3 bases; unmatched junction nucleotides: 8. This CDR3 region has 16 residues. The CDR3 nucleotides are TGTGCCAGCAGCTCCCTTGCTGGACAGGACACCGGGGAGCTGTTTTTT. This encodes CASSSLAGQDTGELFF.

This chain uses TRBV7-3 with TRBJ2-2; D uncertain. Between the trimmed V and J ends, which lost 6 bases and 0 bases, there was a span of 8 bases. The germline CDR1 and CDR2 sequences are SGHTA and FQGTGA. The CDR3 contains 14 residues. The CDR3 DNA follows: TGTGCCAGCAGGGCAGGACCGAACACCGGGGAGCTGTTTTTT. Translating it yields CASRAGPNTGELFF.

The rearrangement links TRBV28 to TRBJ1-1; 7 bases agree with TRBD1. This CDR3 spans 16 amino acids. Germline V lookup: CDR1 MDHEN, CDR2 SYDVKM. The V segment lost 5 bases and the J segment 0 bases; nucleotides outside the gene matches: 9. In DNA form, the CDR3 reads TGTGCCAGCAGTACATCCCCGGGACAGCTGAACACTGAAGCTTTCTTT. It yields the protein CASSTSPGQLNTEAFF.

J is TRBJ1-1 and V is TRBV6-5; D possibly corresponds to TRBD1 (5 bases). V was pared by 7 bases and J by 7 bases, with 19 bases between. CDR1 MNHEY and CDR2 SVGAGI come from the germline V gene. The CDR3 extends over 14 amino acids. CDR3 coding DNA: TGTGCCAGCACCCCGTCGCTGGGGCTGGTTGAAGCTTTCTTT. The encoded protein is CASTPSLGLVEAFF.

The chain uses TRBV4-3 and TRBJ2-1; 14 bases match TRBD2. The V gene's germline CDR1 is LGHNA and CDR2 YSLEER. The CDR3 is 17 residues long. V shed 1 base, J shed 6 bases, and the junction held 5 bases outside the gene matches. The CDR3 here is CASSQVLGLAGVNEQFF. The CDR3 region has the DNA TGCGCCAGCAGCCAAGTTCTGGGACTAGCGGGAGTCAATGAGCAGTTCTTC.

Only a few counts were recorded for this clone. The J gene is TRBJ1-1, the V gene TRBV18; weak D call: TRBD1 (5 bases). The CDR3 has 14 amino acids. Germline V CDR1 and CDR2: KGHSH, LQKENI. Between the trimmed V and J ends, which lost 5 bases and 4 bases, there was a span of 14 bases. Here the CDR3 reads CASSSPGLSTEAFF. The CDR3 nucleotides are TGTGCCAGCTCATCTCCGGGACTCTCCACTGAAGCTTTCTTT.

The rearrangement links TRBV6-6 to TRBJ1-5; no definite D call. CDR3 length: 14 residues. Germline assignment: CDR1 MNHNY and CDR2 SVGAGI (reference sequence). V gave up 0 bases and J gave up 4 bases, with 7 bases separating them. CDR3 coding DNA: TGTGCCAGCAGTTACTCGGAGGGAAATCAGCCCCAGCATTTT. Residues: CASSYSEGNQPQHF.

CDR3 bases: TGTGCCAGTAGTATCCTACAGGGGGTAGTTACCGGGGAGCTGTTTTTT. It specifies CASSILQGVVTGELFF. The chain couples TRBV19 to TRBJ2-2; the match to TRBD1 covers 8 bases. The CDR3 runs to 16 residues. Trimming cost V 3 bases and J 5 bases; bases outside gene matches: 8. The germline CDR1 and CDR2 sequences are LNHDA and SQIVND (reference sequence).

The rearrangement links TRBV7-9 to TRBJ2-2; TRBD2 matches 10 bases. The germline V gene has CDR1 SEHNR and CDR2 FQNEAQ (reference sequence). The CDR3 is made up of 15 amino acids. After removal of 5 bases from V and 5 bases from J, the junction contained 5 bases not matched to a gene. In DNA, the CDR3 is TGTGCCAGCAGCAGAATAGCGGGAGGAACCGGGGAGCTGTTTTTT. Translating gives CASSRIAGGTGELFF.